This TCR beta chain appears in the sequencing data of a study of CD8+ T cells in alopecia areata. Whole-study results and caveats: The study also sequences resident alphabeta T cells of normal skin in scalp samples.

RNA was extracted and reverse transcribed into cDNA as the sequencing template. Clones were read by immunoSEQ multiplex PCR, and TCRdb kept only the in-frame ones, dropping some. The sample contains more than 75,000 clones, around 38% of which appear only once. In the case of this clone: Its antigen is currently unknown.

It was from PBMCs that CD4+ and CD8+ T cells were sorted. This CDR3 has 11 amino acids. Germline V lookup: CDR1 GTSNPN, CDR2 SVGIG (reference sequence). The ends were cut back, 4 bases at V and 1 base at J, with 4 bases in the middle. Sequencing was performed on CD4+ T cells sorted from blood. The clonotype comes from a human donor with alopecia areata. The V gene is TRBV30, the J gene TRBJ1-1; D unresolved. The DNA for the CDR3 is TGTGCCTGGATGGAGAACACTGAAGCTTTCTTT. This sequence encodes CAWMENTEAFF. Looking up the rest from reference TRBV30 and TRBJ1-1 gives the full variable domain: SQTIHQWPATLVQPVGSPLSLECTVEGTSNPNLYWYRQAAGRGLQLLFYSVGIGQISSEVPQNLSASRPQDRQFILSSKKLLLSDSGFYLCAWMENTEAFFGQGTRLTVV.